This record concerns one T cell receptor beta chain sequence. This specimen comes from a study of shared clonotypes between healthy human individuals. A deep-level run was used for the assay. Each cell subset's genomic DNA was divided evenly among several immunoSEQ plates. Ten immunoSEQ deep assay plates served to sequence unsorted PBMC DNA. The data were produced by immunoSEQ multiplex PCR, yet TCRdb's version contains in-frame clones alone and is incomplete. The sample lists 400,000 to 500,000 clones, approximately 80% seen once, with over 10% in the top ten. Donors were healthy HIV-negative adults without recent acute infections or vaccinations. The receptor was derived from a woman in her thirties or forties in good health. Some clones in this sample may be carry-over from other donors' samples. The sequenced sample was PBMCs.

CDR3 bases: TGTGCCAGTAGCCCCGGACTAGCGGGAACCTACAATGAGCAGTTCTTC. Its protein product is CASSPGLAGTYNEQFF. The V call is TRBV19, the J call TRBJ2-1, with TRBD2 matching 12 bases. Germline trimming cut 6 bases from V and 2 bases from J; bases unmatched to any gene: 5. Germline CDR1 is LNHDA and CDR2 is SQIVND (reference sequence). There are 16 residues in the CDR3.